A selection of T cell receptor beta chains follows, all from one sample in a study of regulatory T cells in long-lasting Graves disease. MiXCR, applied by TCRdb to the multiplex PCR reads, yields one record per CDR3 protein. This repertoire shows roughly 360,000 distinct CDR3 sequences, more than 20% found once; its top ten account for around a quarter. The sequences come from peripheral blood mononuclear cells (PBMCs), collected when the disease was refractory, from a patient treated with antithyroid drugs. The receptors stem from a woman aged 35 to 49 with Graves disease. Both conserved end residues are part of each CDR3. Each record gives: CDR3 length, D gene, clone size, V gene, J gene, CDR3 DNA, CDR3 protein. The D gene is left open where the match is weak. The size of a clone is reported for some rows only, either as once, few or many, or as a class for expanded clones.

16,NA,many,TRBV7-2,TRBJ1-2,TGTGCCAGCAGCTTAGAGCCGGGTGTATCGATCTATGGCTACACCTTC,CASSLEPGVSIYGYTF
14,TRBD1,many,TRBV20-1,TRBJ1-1,TGCAGTGCTTGGGACAGGGGGGTTTCAGCTGAAGCTTTCTTT,CSAWDRGVSAEAFF
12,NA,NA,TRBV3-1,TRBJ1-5,TGTGCCAGCAGCCAAGTTGATCAGCCCCAGCATTTT,CASSQVDQPQHF
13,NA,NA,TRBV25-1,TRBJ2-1,TGTGCCAGCAGTGTTCTAGGGTCCCGGGAGCAGTTCTTC,CASSVLGSREQFF
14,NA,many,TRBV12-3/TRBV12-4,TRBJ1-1,TGTGCCAGCAGTTTTTCGGCCTTGAACACTGAAGCTTTCTTT,CASSFSALNTEAFF
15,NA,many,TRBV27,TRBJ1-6,TGTGCCAGCAGTTTAACCAGGACAGTTAATTCACCCCTCCACTTT,CASSLTRTVNSPLHF
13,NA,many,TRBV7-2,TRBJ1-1,TGTGCCAGCAGCTTAGTTGAAGGCACTGAAGCTTTCTTT,CASSLVEGTEAFF
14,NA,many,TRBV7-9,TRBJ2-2,TGTGCCAGCGGGAGCGGGCGGAACACCGGGGAGCTGTTTTTT,CASGSGRNTGELFF
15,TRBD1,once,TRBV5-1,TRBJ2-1,TGCGCCAGCAGCTTCGCCGGGACAGGGGTCAATGAGCAGTTCTTC,CASSFAGTGVNEQFF
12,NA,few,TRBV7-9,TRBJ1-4,TGTGCCAGCAGCTTATCGGGGGAAAAACTGTTTTTT,CASSLSGEKLFF
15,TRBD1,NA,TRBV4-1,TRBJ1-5,TGCGCCAGCAGCCCGACAGGGGCGACCAATCAGCCCCAGCATTTT,CASSPTGATNQPQHF
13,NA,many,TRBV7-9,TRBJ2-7,TGTGCCAGCAGCTTAGTAGGGGACTACGAGCAGTACTTC,CASSLVGDYEQYF
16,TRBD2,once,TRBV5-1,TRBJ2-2,TGCGCCAGCAACGACTTAGGCGGGAGTAACACCGGGGAGCTGTTTTTT,CASNDLGGSNTGELFF
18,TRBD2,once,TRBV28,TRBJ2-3,TGTGCCAGCAGTTCACCCCGGACTAGCGGGATAGGCACAGATACGCAGTATTTT,CASSSPRTSGIGTDTQYF
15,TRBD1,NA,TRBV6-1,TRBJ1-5,TGTGCCAGCAGTCTCCGGGGACAGGCAAATCAGCCCCAGCATTTT,CASSLRGQANQPQHF
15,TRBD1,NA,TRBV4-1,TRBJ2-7,TGCGCCAGCAGTCCCGGGACAGGGGATTTCTACGAGCAGTACTTC,CASSPGTGDFYEQYF
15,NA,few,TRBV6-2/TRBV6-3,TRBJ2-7,TGTGCCAGCAGTTACTCGTTGGGGAATCTCGACGAGCAGTACTTC,CASSYSLGNLDEQYF
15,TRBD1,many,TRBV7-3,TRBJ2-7,TGTGCCAGCAGCTCCGGCAGGGGGCCTCCCTACGAGCAGTACTTC,CASSSGRGPPYEQYF
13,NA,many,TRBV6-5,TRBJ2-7,TGTGCCAGCAGTTACCCCGTGAGGGCTGAGCAGTACTTC,CASSYPVRAEQYF
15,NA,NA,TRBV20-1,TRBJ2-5,TGCAGTGCTACCCCAGGGGGGGCCCTCCAAGAGACCCAGTACTTC,CSATPGGALQETQYF
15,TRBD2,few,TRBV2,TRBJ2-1,TGTGCCAGCAACGGGGGACTAGCGGGAGGAGGTGAGCAGTTCTTC,CASNGGLAGGGEQFF
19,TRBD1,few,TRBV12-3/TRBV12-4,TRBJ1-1,TGTGCCAGCAGGGGTATTAGGGACAGGGGGATTGTGGGGAACACTGAAGCTTTCTTT,CASRGIRDRGIVGNTEAFF